This entry lists 13 T cell receptor beta chains sequenced from one sample in a study of blood T cell repertoires in COVID-19. Sequencing was performed with immunoSEQ multiplex PCR; in TCRdb, only in-frame clones are kept and a portion is missing. The sample holds 200,000 or so clones, 65% to 85% seen once. The sample taken for sequencing was peripheral blood. The receptors derive from a woman in her thirties with acute or convalescent COVID-19.

This clone came up a few times. This rearrangement joins TRBV2 to TRBJ2-7; weak D call: TRBD2 (6 bases). This CDR3 spans 12 amino acids. V lost 7 bases to trimming and J lost 3 bases, with 10 bases between them. Germline values: CDR1 SNHLY, CDR2 FYNNEI. The CDR3 sequence is CASTRDRYEQYF. The CDR3 DNA is TGTGCCAGCACGCGGGACCGCTACGAGCAGTACTTC.

CDR3 amino acids: CSVEEPHEEGRDEQYF. The CDR3 DNA follows: TGCAGCGTTGAAGAGCCCCACGAGGAGGGCCGGGACGAGCAGTACTTC. The rearrangement joins TRBV29-1 to TRBJ2-7; tentatively, D is TRBD2 (6 bases). The CDR3 is 16 amino acids. Trimming took off 0 bases at V and 5 bases at J, with 20 bases between the two ends. Germline V gives CDR1 SQVTM, CDR2 ANQGSEA.

The chain combines TRBV3-1 (or the pseudogene TRBV3-2) with TRBJ2-3; 8 bases agree with TRBD1. The CDR3 is 16 residues long. Unmatched junction bases numbered 9, after V lost 4 bases and J lost 3 bases. CDR1 and CDR2 from the germline V gene are LGHDT and YNNKEL (reference sequence). CDR3 protein: CASSPSRTGTTDTQYF. The CDR3 nucleotides read TGTGCCAGCAGCCCCTCTAGGACAGGGACAACAGATACGCAGTATTTT.

This chain uses TRBV6-6 with TRBJ1-4; maybe TRBD1 (5 bases). CDR1 and CDR2 from the germline V gene are MNHNY and SVGAGI (reference sequence). With 4 bases removed from V and 4 bases from J, the gap between germline ends came to 13 bases. The CDR3 runs to 15 residues. The CDR3 DNA reads as TGTGCCAGCAGTTCTCAGGGTTCGGGTAATGAAAAACTGTTTTTT. Residues: CASSSQGSGNEKLFF.

The V and J genes are TRBV6-2 or TRBV6-3 and TRBJ2-1; TRBD2 matches 13 bases. V shed 2 bases and J 5 bases; nucleotides not matched to a gene: 3. The CDR3 has 16 residues. Germline V CDR1 and CDR2: MNHEY, SVGEGT. The CDR3 DNA sequence: TGTGCCAGCAGTTACCCACTAGCGGGGGGGCACAATGAGCAGTTCTTC. Its protein product is CASSYPLAGGHNEQFF.

The chain combines TRBV6-5 with TRBJ2-3; D ambiguous. The germline gives CDR1 MNHEY, CDR2 SVGAGI. This CDR3 spans 13 amino acids. Deletions cut 5 bases from V and 2 bases from J, with 8 bases between. The CDR3 DNA is TGTGCCAGCAGTCCCGGGTTCACAGATACGCAGTATTTT. Its translation: CASSPGFTDTQYF.

The genes are TRBV11-2 and TRBJ2-5; 8 nucleotides agree with TRBD1. The junction had 4 bases not matched to a gene; V was cut back by 4 bases and J by 0 bases. CDR3 length: 15 amino acids. From germline, CDR1 is SGHAT and CDR2 FQNNGV. The CDR3 coding sequence is TGTGCCAGCAGCTATGGGACAGGTTACCAAGAGACCCAGTACTTC. It specifies CASSYGTGYQETQYF.

This chain links TRBV5-1 with TRBJ2-3; TRBD2 aligns across 9 bases. With V trimmed by 6 bases and J by 8 bases, 7 bases remained unmatched. The germline CDR1 and CDR2 sequences are SGHRS and YFSETQ. The CDR3 has 13 amino acids. The CDR3: CASTSGAPGTQYF. In DNA, the CDR3 is TGCGCCAGCACTAGCGGGGCCCCTGGTACGCAGTATTTT.

This clone was picked up one time. This rearrangement joins TRBV28 to TRBJ2-3; 13 nucleotides agree with TRBD2. After removal of 5 bases from V and 5 bases from J, the junction contained 4 bases not matched to a gene. Germline assignment: CDR1 MDHEN and CDR2 SYDVKM. This CDR3 has 15 amino acids. CDR3: CASSIGTSGEDTQYF. In DNA form, the CDR3 reads TGTGCCAGCAGTATCGGGACTAGCGGGGAAGATACGCAGTATTTT.

The V call is TRBV4-1, the J call TRBJ2-1; D is possibly TRBD2 (5 bases). Trimming left V 4 bases short and J 9 bases short, with 7 bases between. Germline V CDR1 and CDR2: MGHRA, YSYEKL. CDR3 size: 11 residues. The CDR3 is CASSRGSEQFF. CDR3 nucleotides: TGCGCCAGCAGCCGCGGGTCTGAGCAGTTCTTC.

The chain joins TRBV10-1 to TRBJ2-5; 8 bases fit TRBD2. The germline CDR1 and CDR2 sequences are WNHNN and SYGVQD (reference sequence). Losses at the gene ends were 0 bases for V and 1 base for J; bases not matched to a gene: 7. The CDR3 contains 17 residues. CDR3 amino acids: CASSESRPLAVQETQYF. DNA of the CDR3: TGCGCCAGCAGTGAGTCGAGACCACTAGCGGTCCAAGAGACCCAGTACTTC.

The genes are TRBV28 and TRBJ1-5; TRBD1 aligns across 12 bases. With 10 bases clipped from V and 3 bases from J, the junction kept 13 bases outside the gene matches. Germline loops: CDR1 MDHEN, CDR2 SYDVKM. The CDR3 is 17 residues long. This chain's CDR3 is CATSPGTGGHPNQPQHF. The CDR3 region has the DNA TGTGCCACATCCCCCGGGACAGGGGGCCACCCCAATCAGCCCCAGCATTTT.

This chain connects TRBV3-1 (or the pseudogene TRBV3-2) to TRBJ1-1, with a tentative D call TRBD1 (5 bases). Trimming pared 0 bases from V and 3 bases from J, leaving 11 bases between. The CDR3 runs 15 residues. The germline gives CDR1 LGHDT, CDR2 YNNKEL (reference sequence). DNA for the CDR3: TGTGCCAGCAGCCAAGATCACAGGAGATACACTGAAGCTTTCTTT. It encodes CASSQDHRRYTEAFF.